A selection of T cell receptor beta chains follows, all from one sample in a study of shared clonotypes between healthy human individuals. The assay was immunoSEQ multiplex PCR, and TCRdb's table has in-frame clones only and misses some. The sample lists around 2.3 million clones, approximately 96% occurring once. Sequenced sample: naive CD4+ T cells sorted from blood. These receptors were taken from a young man in good health. Each CDR3 is given with its conserved first and last residue. A D gene is named only where the DNA matches it firmly. The listing skips clone size in some rows; elsewhere it reads once, few, many or a size class.

d_call,v_call,clone_size,j_call,cdr3_nt,cdr3_aa
.,TRBV28,.,TRBJ1-5,TGTGCCAGCAGTTGGCTATCTGGCAATCAGCCCCAGCATTTT,CASSWLSGNQPQHF
.,TRBV6-5,.,TRBJ1-1,TGTGCCACCTTTAGGGAGGGTGTCACTGAAGCTTTCTTT,CATFREGVTEAFF
.,TRBV29-1,once,TRBJ2-7,TGCAGCGTTGCGCAGGACTACGAGCAGTACTTC,CSVAQDYEQYF
TRBD1,TRBV6-1,few,TRBJ1-5,TGTGCCAGCAGTGAAAAGGGGAGGACAGGCAGGCAGCCCCAGCATTTT,CASSEKGRTGRQPQHF
TRBD1,TRBV30,.,TRBJ2-7,TGTGCCTGGGGACAGGGGACGTACGAGCAGTACTTC,CAWGQGTYEQYF
.,TRBV19,.,TRBJ2-7,TGTGCCAGTAGTCGGACCGCGGGCTTATGGTCCTACGAGCAGTACTTC,CASSRTAGLWSYEQYF
.,TRBV6-5,.,TRBJ2-7,TGTGCCAGCAGTTATTTCAGGGGCGTACCCTACGAGCAGTACTTC,CASSYFRGVPYEQYF
TRBD1,TRBV5-8,.,TRBJ1-5,TGTGCCAGCAGAGCTGGGACAGTAAAAGGCAATCAGCCCCAGCATTTT,CASRAGTVKGNQPQHF
.,TRBV30,.,TRBJ2-7,TGTGCCTGGGCGAGAACGGGGAACGAGCAGTACTTC,CAWARTGNEQYF
TRBD2,TRBV5-1,.,TRBJ2-7,TGCGCCAGCAGCTTGGAAGCTAGCGGACCCTACGAGCAGTACTTC,CASSLEASGPYEQYF